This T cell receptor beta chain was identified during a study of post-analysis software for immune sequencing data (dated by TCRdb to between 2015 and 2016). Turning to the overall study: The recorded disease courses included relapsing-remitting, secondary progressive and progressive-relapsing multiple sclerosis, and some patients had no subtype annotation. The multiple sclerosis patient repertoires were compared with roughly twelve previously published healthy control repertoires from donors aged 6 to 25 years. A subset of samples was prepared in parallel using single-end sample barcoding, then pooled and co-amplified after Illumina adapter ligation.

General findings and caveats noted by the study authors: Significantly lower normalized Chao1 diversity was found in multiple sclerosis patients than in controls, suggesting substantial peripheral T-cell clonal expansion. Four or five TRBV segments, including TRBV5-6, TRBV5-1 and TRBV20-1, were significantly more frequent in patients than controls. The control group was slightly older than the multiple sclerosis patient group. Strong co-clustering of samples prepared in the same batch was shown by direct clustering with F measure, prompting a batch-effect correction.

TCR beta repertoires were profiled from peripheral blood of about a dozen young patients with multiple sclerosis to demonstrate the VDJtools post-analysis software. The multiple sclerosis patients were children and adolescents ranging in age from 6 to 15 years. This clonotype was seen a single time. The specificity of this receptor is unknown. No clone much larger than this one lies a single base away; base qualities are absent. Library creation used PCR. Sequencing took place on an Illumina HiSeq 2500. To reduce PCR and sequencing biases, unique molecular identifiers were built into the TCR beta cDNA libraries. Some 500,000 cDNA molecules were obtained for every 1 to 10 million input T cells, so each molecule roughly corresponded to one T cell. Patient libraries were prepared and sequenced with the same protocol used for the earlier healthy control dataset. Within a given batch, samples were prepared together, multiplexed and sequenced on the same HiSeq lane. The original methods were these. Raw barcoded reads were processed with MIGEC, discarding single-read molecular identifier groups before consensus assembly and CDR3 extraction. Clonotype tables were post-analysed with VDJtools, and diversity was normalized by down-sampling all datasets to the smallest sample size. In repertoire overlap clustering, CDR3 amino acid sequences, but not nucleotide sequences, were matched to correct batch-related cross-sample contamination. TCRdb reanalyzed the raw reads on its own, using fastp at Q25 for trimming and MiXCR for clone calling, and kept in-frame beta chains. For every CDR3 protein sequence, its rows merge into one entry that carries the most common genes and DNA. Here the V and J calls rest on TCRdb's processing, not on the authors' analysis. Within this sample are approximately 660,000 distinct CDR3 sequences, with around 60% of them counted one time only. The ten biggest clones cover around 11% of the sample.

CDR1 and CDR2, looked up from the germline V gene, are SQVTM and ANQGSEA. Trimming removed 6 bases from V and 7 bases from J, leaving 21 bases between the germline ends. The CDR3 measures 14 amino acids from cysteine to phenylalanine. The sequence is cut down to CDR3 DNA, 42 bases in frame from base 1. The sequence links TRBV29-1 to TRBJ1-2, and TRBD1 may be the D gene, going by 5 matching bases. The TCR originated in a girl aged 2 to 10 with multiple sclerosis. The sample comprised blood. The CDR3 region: CSVGAGTAFGGYTF. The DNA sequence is TGCAGCGTCGGGGCCGGGACCGCCTTTGGTGGCTACACCTTC.